This entry describes one T cell receptor (beta chain). The sample comes from a study of blood T cell repertoires in COVID-19. The V segment lost 4 bases and the J segment 4 bases; nucleotides outside the gene matches: 3. This CDR3 spans 14 amino acids. Per germline, CDR1 LGHDT and CDR2 YNNKEL (reference sequence). Data came from immunoSEQ multiplex PCR; TCRdb stores just in-frame clones and leaves some out. The sample contains 90,000 to 100,000 clones, 84% of which appear only once. The rearrangement links TRBV3-1 (or the pseudogene TRBV3-2) to TRBJ2-2; 7 bases are a match to TRBD2. This TCR derives from a man aged 70-80 years with active or convalescent COVID-19. Sequencing was done on a sample of peripheral blood. Here the CDR3 DNA reads TGTGCCAGCAGCCCCTCGGGGGGCACCGGGGAGCTGTTTTTT. Protein sequence: CASSPSGGTGELFF.